These 4 T cell receptor beta chains came from one sample sequenced in a study of graft-versus-host responses after intestinal transplantation. Antigens of these TCRs are unknown. Libraries were prepared by immunoSEQ multiplex PCR; TCRdb keeps only in-frame clonotypes and omits some of them. Here the sample spans roughly 120,000 clones, approximately 92% being singletons. Specimen: unstimulated CD4+ T cells sorted from spleen or lymph node cells, collected before intestinal transplant. The receptors stem from a human donor who received an intestinal transplant.

The V call is TRBV5-1, the J call TRBJ1-1; D might be TRBD1 (5 bases). CDR1 and CDR2 from the germline V gene are SGHRS and YFSETQ. Trimming removed 4 bases at V and 10 bases at J, with 17 bases between. This CDR3 is 13 amino acids long. The CDR3 DNA reads TGCGCCAGCAGCCCGACAGTCACTGGGGGAGCTTTCTTT. This codes for CASSPTVTGGAFF.

Here the CDR3 DNA reads TGTGCCAGCAGCATTAATAGCGGGAACAATGAGCAGTTCTTC. Translated: CASSINSGNNEQFF. The V call is TRBV11-3, the J call TRBJ2-1, with 8 positions matching TRBD2. Losses at the gene ends were 5 bases for V and 5 bases for J; bases not matched to a gene: 5. Germline values: CDR1 SGHNT, CDR2 YENEEA. The CDR3 spans 14 residues.

The sample holds a few counts of this clone. The rearrangement links TRBV5-1 to TRBJ2-7; TRBD2 might be the D (5 bases). This CDR3 has 16 amino acids. Germline V gene lookup returns CDR1 SGHRS and CDR2 YFSETQ. Trimming took off 0 bases at V and 0 bases at J, with 13 bases between the two ends. The CDR3 protein is CASSLALALSSYEQYF. CDR3 coding DNA: TGCGCCAGCAGCTTGGCCCTAGCCCTCAGCTCCTACGAGCAGTACTTC.

V is TRBV18 and J is TRBJ2-7, with 8 bases matching TRBD2. The CDR3 covers 14 residues. Looked up from germline, CDR1 is KGHSH and CDR2 is LQKENI. V gave up 3 bases and J gave up 5 bases; unmatched junction bases: 6. CDR3: CASSPREGGDEQYF. The CDR3 DNA follows: TGTGCCAGCTCACCTCGGGAGGGCGGAGACGAGCAGTACTTC. The variable domain in full, completed from reference TRBV18 and TRBJ2-7, reads NAGVMQNPRHLVRRRGQEARLRCSPMKGHSHVYWYRQLPEEGLKFMVYLQKENIIDESGMPKERFSAEFPKEGPSILRIQQVVRGDSAAYFCASSPREGGDEQYFGPGTRLTVT.